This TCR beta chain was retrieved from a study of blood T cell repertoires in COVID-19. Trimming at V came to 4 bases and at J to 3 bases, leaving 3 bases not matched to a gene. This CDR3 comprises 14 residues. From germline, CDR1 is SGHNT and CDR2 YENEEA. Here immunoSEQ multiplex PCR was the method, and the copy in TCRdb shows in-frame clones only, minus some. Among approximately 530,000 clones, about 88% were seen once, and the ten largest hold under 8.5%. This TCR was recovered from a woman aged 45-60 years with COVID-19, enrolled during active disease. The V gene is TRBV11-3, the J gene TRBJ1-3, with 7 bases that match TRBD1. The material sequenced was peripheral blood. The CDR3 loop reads CASSSRTGGNTIYF. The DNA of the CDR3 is TGTGCCAGCAGCTCCCGGACAGGTGGAAACACCATATATTTT.